This T cell receptor (beta chain) derives from a study of cytomegalovirus exposure and HLA in healthy donors. This clone appeared a few times. What it recognizes is unknown. Study results and caveats: Relative to equally common others, HLA-associated TCR beta chains showed greater clonal expansion in a later analysis. Common viral pathogens were later found to be apparently linked to several of the most significant clusters. A few CMV-associated chains were confirmed in vitro to be specific for CMV antigens. Sequencing likely caused a cluster of highly shared sequence variants.

PCR used 60 Vbeta primers and 13 Jbeta primers. Data came from immunoSEQ multiplex PCR; TCRdb stores just in-frame clones and leaves some out. The data contain approximately 150,000 clones, around three fifths of them singletons. The ends were cut back, 4 bases at V and 2 bases at J, with 15 bases in the middle. The CDR3 contains 15 residues. The germline gives CDR1 SGDLS, CDR2 YYNGEE. The sequence came from a male donor in good health and CMV-seronegative. The V and J genes are TRBV9 and TRBJ1-1; no clear D gene. The specimen sequenced was PBMCs. CDR3 sequence: CASSPRGNQNTEAFF. The CDR3 nucleotides read TGTGCCAGCAGCCCTAGAGGAAATCAAAACACTGAAGCTTTCTTT.